This TCR beta chain derives from a study of identical twins. TCRdb analysed the 5' RACE reads with MiXCR anew, one entry per CDR3 protein. The data contain some 500,000 distinct CDR3 sequences, 9% to 10% of them singletons. A remark on this clonotype: Its matching antigen is unknown.

Broader study findings: Cross-sectional statistics underpinned the conclusions; the same donors were not followed. While abundant cord blood beta clonotypes carried fewer insertions, memory repertoires showed no such pattern.

Among all donors, each was a healthy Caucasian. The V end lost 1 base, the J end lost 2 bases, and 18 bases lay between the germline ends. The CDR3 extends over 17 amino acids. Germline-derived CDR1 and CDR2 are KGHSH and LQKENI. This same sample was also part of a study on yellow fever vaccine responses in identical twins. As reported in that work: Reportedly, the T cell response mounted by twins to vaccine seemed partly convergent, partly personalized.

The chain employs TRBV18 and TRBJ2-7; tentatively, D is TRBD1 or TRBD2 (6 bases each). The source material was PBMCs. This TCR was sampled from a woman aged 18-29 years in good health. The CDR3: CASSPRGVGTTTYEQYF. The CDR3 DNA follows: TGTGCCAGCTCACCACGGGGGGTAGGGACAACCACCTACGAGCAGTACTTC. The full variable domain, with the rest looked up from reference TRBV18 and TRBJ2-7, is NAGVMQNPRHLVRRRGQEARLRCSPMKGHSHVYWYRQLPEEGLKFMVYLQKENIIDESGMPKERFSAEFPKEGPSILRIQQVVRGDSAAYFCASSPRGVGTTTYEQYFGPGTRLTVT.